This T cell receptor beta chain was sequenced in a study of blood T cell repertoires in COVID-19. Original analysis: Reference gene primers were amplified, and this amplification served to estimate nucleated cell counts. Profiling relied on immunoSEQ multiplex PCR, and the TCRdb table lists in-frame clones only, not all of them. The DNA gave D and trimming, while V, J and clone size come from that table. The table has about 270,000 clones, about four fifths seen once. This CDR3 is built from 16 residues. V was pared by 5 bases and J by 5 bases, with 11 bases of the junction left unmatched. Per germline, CDR1 SGHTA and CDR2 FQGNSA.

This TCR derives from a woman under 30 with acute or convalescent COVID-19. Sequenced input: peripheral blood. This rearrangement joins TRBV7-2 to TRBJ2-5; 10 bases are a match to TRBD2. As DNA, the CDR3 is TGTGCCAGCAGCCCACGAGCGGGAGGGCCGAGGGAGACCCAGTACTTC. This translates into CASSPRAGGPRETQYF.